The 27 T cell receptor beta chains reported below all come from one sample, sequenced in a study of T-cell memory formation after mild COVID-19 (dated by TCRdb to about 2021). Library method: 5' RACE. The data were produced on an Illumina NovaSeq 6000. TCRdb's own reprocessing of the public reads used fastp at Q25 and MiXCR and kept productive beta chains. Here each entry gathers all rows of one CDR3 protein and keeps the most common genes and DNA. Counted in this sample were 250,000 to 400,000 distinct CDR3 sequences; roughly an eighth of them appeared once. The ten largest clones add up to around a fifth of the sample. The sequencing input was PBMCs or a T cell subset sorted from them (not recorded which). These TCRs come from a man between 18 and 29 years old who had mild COVID-19 (a few samples of this study predate the infection). The sample titles of this study are shuffled in the database, so cell type and time point are left out; the donor was told from shared clones.

DNA for the CDR3: TGTGCCAGCGAATCTACGACCGGGGAGCTGTTTTTT. This gives the protein CASESTTGELFF. This sequence joins TRBV6-5 and TRBJ2-2; D not certain. V shed 8 bases and J shed 5 bases, with 9 bases lying between them. The CDR3 loop spans 12 amino acids. The germline CDR1 and CDR2 sequences are MNHEY and SVGAGI.

The chain combines TRBV19 with TRBJ2-1; D is undetermined. This CDR3 has 12 amino acids. Between the trimmed V and J ends, which lost 3 bases and 10 bases, there was a span of 10 bases. Germline V gene lookup returns CDR1 LNHDA and CDR2 SQIVND (reference sequence). CDR3 coding DNA: TGTGCCAGTAGTATCTTTAGAGACGAGCAGTTCTTC. Its translation: CASSIFRDEQFF.

This clonotype occurred many times. V gene TRBV12-3 or TRBV12-4 combines with J gene TRBJ2-1, with D unclear. CDR3 length equals 15 residues. The V end was cut by 3 bases, the J end by 0 bases, with 9 bases between. For the CDR3, the DNA is TGTGCCAGCAGTTTCGGCAGCGACTCCTACAATGAGCAGTTCTTC. This gives the protein CASSFGSDSYNEQFF.

The rearrangement joins TRBV9 to TRBJ1-4; the D gene is possibly TRBD1 (5 bases). CDR1 is SGDLS, CDR2 YYNGEE, per germline. With 6 bases removed from V and 7 bases from J, the gap between germline ends came to 13 bases. This CDR3 is built from 13 residues. The DNA of the CDR3 is TGTGCCAGCAATTCGGGGGGTGGTGAAAAACTGTTTTTT. Protein sequence: CASNSGGGEKLFF.

Only a few counts were recorded for this clonotype. This chain uses TRBV6-5 with TRBJ2-7, with D perhaps TRBD1 (5 bases). Trimming cost V 2 bases and J 2 bases, with 13 bases left between them. Germline assignment: CDR1 MNHEY and CDR2 SVGAGI. The CDR3 contains 15 residues. The CDR3 reads CASSYTSGLTYEQYF. The CDR3 nucleotides read TGTGCCAGCAGTTACACCTCAGGGCTTACCTACGAGCAGTACTTC.

This clonotype has a handful of counts. J is TRBJ2-6 and V is TRBV6-1; D not certain. CDR1 MNHNS and CDR2 SASEGT come from the germline V gene. V lost 5 bases and J 1 base, leaving 9 bases between the germline ends. The CDR3 is made up of 15 amino acids. In nucleotides, the CDR3 is TGTGCCAGCAGTCTACAAAGATCTGGGGCCAACGTCCTGACTTTC. Translating it yields CASSLQRSGANVLTF.

This clonotype was seen at least ten times. This rearrangement joins TRBV5-1 to TRBJ2-5, with a weak D call TRBD2 (7 bases). Germline CDR1 SGHRS, CDR2 YFSETQ. V was trimmed by 6 bases and J by 5 bases, leaving 20 bases between them. This CDR3 is 15 amino acids long. The CDR3 here is CASNPGRGGAETQYF. The CDR3 nucleotides are TGCGCCAGCAACCCTGGGAGGGGGGGGGCCGAGACCCAGTACTTC.

There are a few counts of this clonotype. The rearrangement uses TRBV29-1 and TRBJ2-3; D call uncertain. The CDR3 runs to 11 residues. Germline lookup yields CDR1 SQVTM and CDR2 ANQGSEA. V was shortened by 7 bases and J by 2 bases, with 7 bases between the two germline ends. CDR3 loop: CSGQYTDTQYF. The CDR3 coding sequence is TGCAGCGGTCAATACACAGATACGCAGTATTTT.

This clonotype was found a few times. This chain uses TRBV6-5 with TRBJ2-2, with 8 nucleotides matching TRBD1. V was pared by 2 bases and J by 4 bases, with 0 bases of the junction left unmatched. CDR1 is MNHEY, CDR2 SVGAGI, per germline. This CDR3 region has 14 residues. The CDR3 spells CASSYDRGTGELFF. As DNA, the CDR3 is TGTGCCAGCAGTTACGACAGGGGCACCGGGGAGCTGTTTTTT.

The V gene is TRBV4-3, the J gene TRBJ1-5, with 8 positions matching TRBD1. The trim removed 4 bases at V and 2 bases at J, leaving 10 bases unmatched. This CDR3 comprises 17 residues. Germline lookup yields CDR1 LGHNA and CDR2 YSLEER. The CDR3 DNA reads as TGCGCCAGCAGCCCCCCACCTGGACAGGGTGGCAATCAGCCCCAGCATTTT. Protein: CASSPPPGQGGNQPQHF.

This clonotype was counted a few times. The V gene is TRBV19, the J gene TRBJ2-7; TRBD2 aligns across 7 bases. The germline V gene encodes CDR1 LNHDA and CDR2 SQIVND (reference sequence). The CDR3 sequence is 15 residues long. The ends lost 6 bases at V and 2 bases at J; junction bases unmatched: 10. The CDR3 loop is CASSPIRGEAYEQYF. Written as DNA, the CDR3 is TGTGCCAGTAGCCCCATTCGGGGGGAGGCCTACGAGCAGTACTTC.

The genes are TRBV2 and TRBJ2-7; D is perhaps TRBD1 (5 bases). Germline CDR1 is SNHLY and CDR2 is FYNNEI. The CDR3 is 12 residues long. Trimming left V 6 bases short and J 3 bases short, with 9 bases between. CDR3 bases: TGTGCCAGCAGCGTGGACAACTACGAGCAGTACTTC. Translation: CASSVDNYEQYF.

This clonotype has only a few counts. This rearrangement joins TRBV19 to TRBJ1-1; no clear D gene. V was trimmed by 1 base and J by 0 bases, leaving 3 bases between them. Germline V CDR1 and CDR2: LNHDA, SQIVND (reference sequence). There are 13 residues in the CDR3. DNA for the CDR3: TGTGCCAGTAGTATAGGCGTGAACACTGAAGCTTTCTTT. Protein: CASSIGVNTEAFF.

This clonotype was seen a few times. The V call is TRBV18, the J call TRBJ1-5; D might be TRBD1 (5 bases). The CDR3 contains 14 residues. The V and J ends lost 3 bases and 2 bases respectively, with 8 bases between them. Germline assignment: CDR1 KGHSH and CDR2 LQKENI. CDR3 sequence: CASSPAGGNQPQHF. CDR3 bases: TGTGCCAGCTCACCGGCGGGGGGCAATCAGCCCCAGCATTTT.

The chain couples TRBV7-9 to TRBJ2-5; a possible D gene is TRBD2 (6 bases). Germline CDR1 is SEHNR and CDR2 is FQNEAQ (reference sequence). The CDR3 spans 15 residues. V was trimmed by 1 base and J by 5 bases, leaving 14 bases between them. The chain's CDR3 is CASSLGDFREETQYF. The DNA for the CDR3 is TGTGCCAGCAGCTTAGGGGATTTTCGGGAGGAGACCCAGTACTTC. Full variable domain (missing parts from reference TRBV7-9 and TRBJ2-5): DTGVSQNPRHKITKRGQNVTFRCDPISEHNRLYWYRQTLGQGPEFLTYFQNEAQLEKSRLLSDRFSAERPKGSFSTLEIQRTEQGDSAMYLCASSLGDFREETQYFGPGTRLLVL.

This clonotype came up a few times. This sequence joins TRBV5-1 and TRBJ2-3; D call uncertain. This CDR3 has 15 amino acids. Trimming pared 4 bases from V and 4 bases from J, leaving 16 bases between. CDR1 and CDR2 from the germline V gene are SGHRS and YFSETQ. The CDR3 here is CASSPGRRRSDTQYF. DNA of the CDR3: TGCGCCAGCAGCCCGGGCCGAAGACGTTCAGATACGCAGTATTTT.

The chain joins TRBV6-2 or TRBV6-3 to TRBJ2-1; the D is unclear. Trimming stripped 0 bases from V and 8 bases from J, with 8 bases between. Germline V lookup: CDR1 MNHEY, CDR2 SVGEGT. The CDR3 is made up of 13 amino acids. DNA for the CDR3: TGTGCCAGCAGTTACTCCCAGTACCATGAGCAGTTCTTC. The encoded protein is CASSYSQYHEQFF.

V usage is TRBV5-1 and J usage is TRBJ2-5; D may be TRBD2 (6 bases). V lost 5 bases and J lost 4, with 15 bases in between. This CDR3 has 14 amino acids. Germline V gives CDR1 SGHRS, CDR2 YFSETQ. CDR3 residues: CASSPLAFSETQYF. The CDR3 DNA follows: TGCGCCAGCAGTCCCCTAGCGTTCTCAGAGACCCAGTACTTC.

The table lists this clonotype with a few counts. The chain couples TRBV5-1 to TRBJ1-1; D gene uncertain. Germline CDR1 SGHRS, CDR2 YFSETQ. V lost 0 bases and J lost 8, with 17 bases in between. This CDR3 is built from 15 residues. CDR3 loop: CASSLAGSRRREAFF. CDR3 nucleotides: TGCGCCAGCAGCTTGGCCGGTTCCCGCCGTCGGGAAGCTTTCTTT.

This rearrangement joins TRBV6-5 to TRBJ2-3; TRBD1 matches 7 bases. Germline loops: CDR1 MNHEY, CDR2 SVGAGI. V trimming: 4 bases; J trimming: 5 bases; junction bases outside the gene matches: 9. This CDR3 is 15 amino acids long. In nucleotides, the CDR3 is TGTGCCAGCAGTTTTTCAGGGGGAAGGAGAGATACGCAGTATTTT. Residues: CASSFSGGRRDTQYF.

This clonotype was picked up many times. One end of the junction varies from germline; a read error may be responsible. The chain has TRBV7-7 and TRBJ2-2; 7 bases map to TRBD1. Germline CDR1 is SSHAT and CDR2 is FNYEAQ (reference sequence). This CDR3 region has 16 residues. The CDR3 here is CASSLASTGEPGELFF. CDR3 coding DNA: TGTGCTAGCAGCTTAGCCAGTACAGGGGAACCGGGGGAGCTGTTTTTT.

This clonotype turned up a few times. The chain is built from TRBV7-9 and TRBJ1-2, with D hard to call. This CDR3 comprises 13 residues. The germline V gene has CDR1 SEHNR and CDR2 FQNEAQ (reference sequence). V lost 1 base and J 6 bases, leaving 9 bases between the germline ends. The CDR3 loop reads CASSLDGRDGYTF. For the CDR3, the DNA is TGTGCCAGCAGCTTAGACGGGAGAGATGGCTACACCTTC. Supplemented by reference TRBV7-9 and TRBJ1-2, the full variable domain reads DTGVSQNPRHKITKRGQNVTFRCDPISEHNRLYWYRQTLGQGPEFLTYFQNEAQLEKSRLLSDRFSAERPKGSFSTLEIQRTEQGDSAMYLCASSLDGRDGYTFGSGTRLTVV.

Ten or more counts support this clonotype. V usage is TRBV29-1 and J usage is TRBJ2-6; no definite D call. The CDR3 length is 14 residues. CDR1 is SQVTM and CDR2 is ANQGSEA in the germline V gene. V lost 0 bases and J lost 0, with 3 bases in between. The CDR3 nucleotides are TGCAGCGTTGAAGATGTCTCTGGGGCCAACGTCCTGACTTTC. It encodes CSVEDVSGANVLTF.

This clonotype was picked up many times. The chain links TRBV7-9 to TRBJ2-3, with D perhaps matching TRBD1 (7 bases). V lost 3 bases and J lost 2, with 12 bases in between. The CDR3 is 15 amino acids. Germline V CDR1 and CDR2: SEHNR, FQNEAQ (reference sequence). Here the CDR3 DNA reads TGTGCCAGCAGCTTCCCAGGGGGGAACACAGATACGCAGTATTTT. It specifies CASSFPGGNTDTQYF. The variable domain in full, completed from reference TRBV7-9 and TRBJ2-3, reads DTGVSQNPRHKITKRGQNVTFRCDPISEHNRLYWYRQTLGQGPEFLTYFQNEAQLEKSRLLSDRFSAERPKGSFSTLEIQRTEQGDSAMYLCASSFPGGNTDTQYFGPGTRLTVL.

The gene calls are TRBV7-6 and TRBJ1-2; a possible D gene is TRBD1 (6 bases). The V gene's germline CDR1 is SGHVS and CDR2 FNYEAQ. V lost 5 bases and J lost 7, with 23 bases in between. This CDR3 has 16 residues. The CDR3 sequence is CASSPNAPPGVSGYTF. For the CDR3, the DNA is TGTGCCAGCAGCCCGAACGCTCCCCCAGGGGTGAGTGGCTACACCTTC. The full variable domain, completed using reference TRBV7-6 and TRBJ1-2, is GAGVSQSPRYKVTKRGQDVALRCDPISGHVSLYWYRQALGQGPEFLTYFNYEAQQDKSGLPNDRFSAERPEGSISTLTIQRTEQRDSAMYRCASSPNAPPGVSGYTFGSGTRLTVV.

This clonotype was counted at least ten times. The chain recombines TRBV20-1 with TRBJ1-2; D is uncertain. V gave up 2 bases and J gave up 3 bases, with 4 bases separating them. This CDR3 is built from 11 residues. Per germline, CDR1 DFQATT and CDR2 SNEGSKA (reference sequence). The CDR3 nucleotides are TGCAGTGCTAGAACAGACTATGGCTACACCTTC. This translates into CSARTDYGYTF.

The chain employs TRBV12-3 or TRBV12-4 and TRBJ2-2; D is perhaps TRBD2 (6 bases). Trimming stripped 2 bases from V and 7 bases from J, with 11 bases between. The CDR3 consists of 14 residues. The CDR3 protein is CASSLRGMGGELFF. The DNA of the CDR3 is TGTGCCAGCAGTTTACGGGGGATGGGCGGGGAGCTGTTTTTT.